The TCR beta chain under discussion was sequenced for a study of blood T cells in healthy people across ages. Points from the study as a whole: The long-lived group displayed more naive CD4+ cells, plus higher diversity, than the aged donors did. The fall in TCR beta diversity per million T cells was roughly linear with age.

At least ten counts were recorded for this clonotype. What it binds is not known. V was clipped by 4 bases and J by 6 bases, with 17 bases between them. CDR1 and CDR2 from the germline V gene are SGDLS and YYNGEE. This CDR3 has 15 residues. A second about 7 to 11 cycle PCR used barcoded and J-beta primers. TCRdb recomputed calls from the 5' RACE reads with MiXCR, one row per CDR3 protein. The table lists 550,000 to 650,000 distinct CDR3 sequences, approximately 30% of them singletons, with around 14% in the top ten. Each individual donor underwent a draw of about 11 milliliters of peripheral blood. This clonotype originated in a woman aged 80 or over in good health. Sequenced input: blood. J is TRBJ2-1 and V is TRBV9; D perhaps matches TRBD2 (7 bases). CDR3 sequence reads: CASSRGGPYTNEQFF. CDR3 in DNA: TGTGCCAGCAGCCGCGGGGGCCCCTATACCAATGAGCAGTTCTTC.